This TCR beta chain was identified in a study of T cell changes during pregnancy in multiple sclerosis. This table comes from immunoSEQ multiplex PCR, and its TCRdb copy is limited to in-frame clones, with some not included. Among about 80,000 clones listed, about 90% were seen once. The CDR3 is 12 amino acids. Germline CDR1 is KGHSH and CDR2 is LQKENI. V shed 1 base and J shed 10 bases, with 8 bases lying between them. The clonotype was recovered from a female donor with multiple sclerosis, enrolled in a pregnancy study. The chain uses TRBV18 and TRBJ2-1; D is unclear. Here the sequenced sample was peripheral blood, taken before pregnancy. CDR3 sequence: CASSPLAREQFF. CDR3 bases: TGTGCCAGCTCACCACTCGCGAGGGAGCAGTTCTTC. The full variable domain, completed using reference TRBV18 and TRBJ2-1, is NAGVMQNPRHLVRRRGQEARLRCSPMKGHSHVYWYRQLPEEGLKFMVYLQKENIIDESGMPKERFSAEFPKEGPSILRIQQVVRGDSAAYFCASSPLAREQFFGPGTRLTVL.